The subject of this entry is one T cell receptor (beta chain). This clonotype was counted at least ten times. It has no known antigen specificity. Per-base quality was not reported, and no clone a single base away is much larger than it. The TCR beta CDR3 regions were amplified from the RNA transcripts. A first-round RT-PCR of the TCR CDR3 used the HTBI primer set with the Qiagen OneStep RT-PCR kit. Libraries were constructed in a second round of multiplex PCR, after which size selection and purification were performed. Libraries were sequenced paired-end with 100 bp reads on an Illumina HiSeq2000. The original methods were these. SOAPnuke was used to process the raw data, throwing out any read that contained adapters or uncalled bases, had a mean Phred below 15, or lacked an exact constant-primer or identifier match. COPE v1.2.5 was used to merge high-quality paired reads, and clonotypes were defined as unique nucleotide sequences. MiTCR v1.1 was used to align the clonotypes against IMGT TRBV, TRBD and TRBJ reference segments. Only V-J combinations with frequency above 0.0001, covering 99% to 99.2% of repertoires, were analysed. The TCS score was defined as the ratio of F50 (clonal expansion) to E x V (chaos), calculated using BLOSUM62-based TCRdist between CDR3 peptides within each V-J. Welch's t-statistics and random forest reduced around 550 V-J features to about 13, which were used in a naive Bayes classifier (R e1071). TCRdb itself trimmed the public reads at Q25 with fastp, ran MiXCR and retained productive beta chains. Each entry is one CDR3 protein sequence, shown with its most common DNA and genes. The V and J calls reflect TCRdb's pipeline rather than the authors' work. Here the sample has about 400,000 distinct CDR3 sequences; 15% occur a single time. About 30% of the sample belongs to the ten largest clones.

This sample was taken from a study of T cells in Graves' hyperthyroidism and ophthalmopathy (dated by TCRdb to the late 2010s). A note on the overall study: Peripheral blood was sampled at the time of initial diagnosis, prior to any treatment. A discovery cohort of about a hundred patients, roughly 43 with Graves' ophthalmopathy and approximately 55 with stable Graves' hyperthyroidism, was used to find distinguishing TCR V-J signatures. Prospective prediction of ophthalmopathy was tested in an independent validation cohort of some 19 hyperthyroidism patients and some 17 patients who later progressed to ophthalmopathy. For training and testing, the 100 or so patients in the discovery cohort were randomly divided in a 7:3 ratio. In addition, the study compared T-cell repertoires in thyroid tissue and in blood from roughly 6 Graves' hyperthyroidism patients. Once sampling was done, hyperthyroidism patients were given methimazole at a starting dose of 30 mg daily, whereas ophthalmopathy patients were given high-dose intravenous methylprednisolone. According to the paper, TCR Vbeta CDR3 sequencing was carried out on about 140 peripheral blood samples, which came from some 41 ophthalmopathy, approximately 78 hyperthyroidism and some 17 progressor patients. Study-level results and caveats: Blood samples also contained most of the expanded thyroid clonotypes (frequency above 0.001), which suggests that blood repertoires may reflect thyroid immune responses. A 13 V-J signature model separated ophthalmopathy from stable hyperthyroidism, with about 88% sensitivity and approximately 81% specificity in cross-validation and 80%/75% in testing. Sample size was not statistically predetermined, and blinding of investigators to group allocation was not performed. In validation, the model predicted progression to ophthalmopathy a median of approximately 6.6 months before onset, with roughly 71% sensitivity and just under 75% specificity.

Stable Graves' hyperthyroidism was defined as no progression to ophthalmopathy during 18 months of follow-up. Hyperthyroidism patients were newly diagnosed, had a disease duration of under 2 months, and were aged 18 to 65 years. Exclusion was applied to patients with uncontrolled infections, other autoimmune diseases, pregnancy or lactation. Diagnoses relied on clinical symptoms, serum thyroxine and TRAb, thyroid ultrasound and orbital computed tomography. PBMCs were separated from around 9.1 ml of fresh peripheral blood using Ficoll-Paque density gradient centrifugation. Trizol reagent was used to extract total RNA, and RNA quality was then checked on an Agilent 2100 Bioanalyzer. V and J are trimmed by 5 bases and 6 bases, and the gene matches miss 7 bases of the junction. Measured from the cysteine to the phenylalanine, the CDR3 is 13 residues long. Of the read, only the CDR3 DNA is kept; its 39 bases are in frame from base 1. The germline V gene gives CDR1 as SGHRS and CDR2 as YFSETQ.

Material for sequencing was blood. The chain was built from TRBV5-1 and TRBJ1-2; 7 nucleotides in the junction match TRBD1. The TCR was taken from a woman aged 25 to 45 with Graves' hyperthyroidism. The sequenced DNA is TGCGCCAGCAGACAGACAGGGCGGGATGGCTACACCTTC. Its protein reads: CASRQTGRDGYTF.